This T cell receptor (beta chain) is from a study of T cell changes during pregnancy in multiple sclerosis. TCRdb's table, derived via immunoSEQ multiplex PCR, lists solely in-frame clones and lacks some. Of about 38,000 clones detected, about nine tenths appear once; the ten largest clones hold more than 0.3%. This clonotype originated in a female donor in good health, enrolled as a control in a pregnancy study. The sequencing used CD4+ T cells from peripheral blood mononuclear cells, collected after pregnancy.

DNA of the CDR3: TGTGCCAGCAACCCTAGCGGGAGAGGCACCGGGGAGCTGTTTTTT. Translated: CASNPSGRGTGELFF. The V and J genes are TRBV25-1 and TRBJ2-2; 10 nucleotides match TRBD2. CDR1 and CDR2 (germline): MGHDK, SYGVNS. V lost 7 bases, J lost 4 bases, and 6 bases stayed unmatched. The CDR3 covers 15 residues.